The rows below give T cell receptor beta chains drawn from one sample of a study of blood T cell repertoires in COVID-19. Profiling relied on immunoSEQ multiplex PCR, and the TCRdb table lists in-frame clones only, not all of them. This table holds more than 400,000 clones, approximately 85% found once. The sample taken for sequencing was peripheral blood. These receptors all come from a human donor in a cohort sampled during active COVID-19. Both conserved end residues are part of each CDR3. Fields, in order: D gene, clone size, V gene, J gene, CDR3 DNA, CDR3 protein. The D gene is left open where the match is weak. Expanded clones are given a class, and other clones once, few, many or no size at all.

TRBD1,.,TRBV27,TRBJ1-1,TGTGCCAGCAGTTTCCTCCCGACAGGGACGGAGACTGAAGCTTTCTTT,CASSFLPTGTETEAFF
TRBD1,.,TRBV7-9,TRBJ2-2,TGTGCCAGCAGCATACCAACAGGGGGCGTGAGTCCCGGGGAGCTGTTTTTT,CASSIPTGGVSPGELFF
.,.,TRBV5-4,TRBJ1-1,TGTGCCAGCAGCTGGTCCACAGGGCAAAACACTGAAGCTTTCTTT,CASSWSTGQNTEAFF
TRBD1,.,TRBV4-3,TRBJ1-4,TGCGCCAGCAGCCAACGGACAGGGTTTAATGAAAAACTGTTTTTT,CASSQRTGFNEKLFF
TRBD2,.,TRBV12-3/TRBV12-4,TRBJ2-1,TGTGCCAGCAGTTTCTCGGGAGGCGATGAGCAGTTCTTC,CASSFSGGDEQFF
.,.,TRBV28,TRBJ2-2,TGTGCCAGCAGTTTGACATCGAACACCGGGGAGCTGTTTTTT,CASSLTSNTGELFF
.,.,TRBV15,TRBJ1-1,TGTGCCACCAGCAGAGATACTCAGGGCGTAGAGGCTTTCTTT,CATSRDTQGVEAFF
TRBD1,.,TRBV5-4,TRBJ1-4,TGTGCCAGCAGCACCCCGGGACAGGGTGCTGAAAAACTGTTTTTT,CASSTPGQGAEKLFF
TRBD1,.,TRBV7-7,TRBJ2-1,TGTGCTAGCAGCTTAGGCGGGACAGGGGACAATGAGCAGTTCTTC,CASSLGGTGDNEQFF
TRBD1,.,TRBV6-5,TRBJ1-2,TGTGCCACCATAGGAGGGGGCGGTGGCTACACCTTC,CATIGGGGGYTF
TRBD1,.,TRBV5-1,TRBJ1-1,TGCGCCAGCAGTCCTTCGACAGGGTGGACTGAAGCTTTCTTT,CASSPSTGWTEAFF
.,.,TRBV27,TRBJ1-1,TGTGCCAGCAGTAGCCCAATGGGCGTCAGTAACACTGAAGCTTTCTTT,CASSSPMGVSNTEAFF
.,.,TRBV5-1,TRBJ2-1,TGCGCCAGCAGCTTGGTTCAGGGAGGTAGACAGAGGTTCTTC,CASSLVQGGRQRFF
.,.,TRBV5-1,TRBJ2-1,TGCGCCAGCAGCTCGGACATGAGCTCCTACAATGAGCAGTTCTTC,CASSSDMSSYNEQFF
TRBD1,.,TRBV7-2,TRBJ2-5,TGTGCCAGCAGCCACAGGGGGCGCCCAGAGACCCAGTACTTC,CASSHRGRPETQYF
TRBD1,.,TRBV7-8,TRBJ1-6,TGTGCCACACAATCGCGGGACAGGGTCGATAATTCACCCCTCCACTTT,CATQSRDRVDNSPLHF
TRBD2,.,TRBV4-2,TRBJ2-7,TGTGCCAGCAGCCAAGATGTGGTGACTAGCGGATACGAGCAGTACTTC,CASSQDVVTSGYEQYF
TRBD1,once,TRBV27,TRBJ2-7,TGTGCCAGCAGTACCCGAATAAAGACAGGGGGGTACGAGCAGTACTTC,CASSTRIKTGGYEQYF
TRBD2,.,TRBV12-5,TRBJ2-3,TGTGCTAGTGACCTAGCGGGAGCCGATACGCAGTATTTT,CASDLAGADTQYF
.,.,TRBV7-3,TRBJ1-2,TGTGCCAGCAGCCCTGGGGGGGGGACCCCCGTCCCTGGCTTCACCTTC,CASSPGGGTPVPGFTF
.,once,TRBV7-2,TRBJ2-5,TGTGCCAGCAGTACTACGCAGACCCAGTACTTC,CASSTTQTQYF
TRBD1,few,TRBV25-1,TRBJ1-2,TGTGCCAGCAGCTTGACAGGGGGCGTCTATGGCTACACCTTC,CASSLTGGVYGYTF
TRBD1,once,TRBV6-5,TRBJ2-3,TGTGCCAGCAGCGCGGACAGGATAGATACGCAGTATTTT,CASSADRIDTQYF
.,.,TRBV6-1,TRBJ1-6,TGTGCCAGCAGTGAACAGGGTTATTCACCCCTCCACTTT,CASSEQGYSPLHF
TRBD2,.,TRBV30,TRBJ2-2,TGTGCCTGGAGTGTATACTGGCTAGCGGGTGACACCGGGGAGCTGTTTTTT,CAWSVYWLAGDTGELFF
TRBD2,.,TRBV7-2,TRBJ2-5,TGTGCCAGCAGCTTAGGCCTAGCGGGCCAAGAGACCCAGTACTTC,CASSLGLAGQETQYF
.,.,TRBV10-3,TRBJ2-5,TGTGCCATCAGATCGGGAAAACTCGAAGAGACCCAGTACTTC,CAIRSGKLEETQYF
TRBD2,few,TRBV19,TRBJ2-5,TGTGCCCCGAGGGCCGGGAGGGCGGGGGAGACCCAGTACTTC,CAPRAGRAGETQYF
TRBD1,.,TRBV5-1,TRBJ2-7,TGCGCCAGCAGGCCCGGGACAGGGGTCGGGCGCGAGCAGTACTTC,CASRPGTGVGREQYF
TRBD1,few,TRBV7-3,TRBJ1-2,TGTGCCAGCAGCCCAGGTGGGACAGGGTATTCTGGCTACACCTTC,CASSPGGTGYSGYTF
TRBD1,.,TRBV15,TRBJ2-2,TGTGCCACCAGCCAGAGACAGGGTAGTGCCGGGGAGCTGTTTTTT,CATSQRQGSAGELFF
TRBD1,.,TRBV27,TRBJ1-5,TGTGCCAGCAGTTCCCCCGGGACAGGGAATCAGCCCCAGCATTTT,CASSSPGTGNQPQHF
TRBD1,.,TRBV11-2,TRBJ2-1,TGTGCCAGCAGCTTAGTTCCACCCCAGGGGGTAGGGCCCTACAATGAGCAGTTCTTC,CASSLVPPQGVGPYNEQFF
TRBD2,.,TRBV5-4,TRBJ2-1,TGTGCCAGCAGGACTAGCGGGGCCTACAATGAGCAGTTCTTC,CASRTSGAYNEQFF
.,.,TRBV19,TRBJ1-1,TGTGCCAGTAGTCCCCTAGCCTTCGACACGTCTTACACTGAAGCTTTCTTT,CASSPLAFDTSYTEAFF
TRBD1,once,TRBV19,TRBJ1-2,TGTGCCAGTAGTCAACCGGGACAGGGGCGCCCGCAGGGGGGCTACACCTTC,CASSQPGQGRPQGGYTF
.,.,TRBV19,TRBJ2-5,TGTGCCAGTAGCAGCATAGGGGGAGAGACCCAGTACTTC,CASSSIGGETQYF
.,.,TRBV18,TRBJ1-1,TGTGCCAGCTCACCATTGCAGCTAGACACTGAAGCTTTCTTT,CASSPLQLDTEAFF
.,.,TRBV7-8,TRBJ2-1,TGTGCCAGCAGCTTATTAGCTTTAAATGAGCAGTTCTTC,CASSLLALNEQFF
TRBD2,.,TRBV9,TRBJ2-3,TGTGCCAGCAGCGACGGACTAGGACACGCAGGCGATACGCAGTATTTT,CASSDGLGHAGDTQYF
.,.,TRBV6-1,TRBJ2-6,TGTGCCAGCAGTGCTCTCACGAGCTCTGGGGCCAACGTCCTGACTTTC,CASSALTSSGANVLTF
.,.,TRBV2,TRBJ2-1,TGTGCCAGCAGTGATCGAGGGCGGCGACCTTACAATGAGCAGTTCTTC,CASSDRGRRPYNEQFF
.,.,TRBV4-3,TRBJ2-1,TGCGCCAGCAGCCAGCAGGGCTCGGCCTCCTACAATGAGCAGTTCTTC,CASSQQGSASYNEQFF
.,.,TRBV6-5,TRBJ1-1,TGTGCCAGTGAGGGTTCGATGAACACTGAAGCTTTCTTT,CASEGSMNTEAFF
.,.,TRBV28,TRBJ2-1,TGTGCCAGCAGTACTCCAGGGGTCGCATCACAACACAATGAGCAGTTCTTC,CASSTPGVASQHNEQFF
TRBD1,.,TRBV29-1,TRBJ2-7,TGCAGCGTACGGACAGGGGTCTACGAGCAGTACTTC,CSVRTGVYEQYF
.,.,TRBV7-2,TRBJ1-2,TGTGCCAGCAGCCCCTCAGGGATAATAACCTATGGCTACACCTTC,CASSPSGIITYGYTF
.,.,TRBV6-2/TRBV6-3,TRBJ2-1,TGTGCCAGCAGTTACTCTTGGGACTCTTACAATGAGCAGTTCTTC,CASSYSWDSYNEQFF
TRBD1,.,TRBV2,TRBJ1-2,TGTGCCAGCAGTGTTGTGGACAGGGGGAGCTATGGCTACACCTTC,CASSVVDRGSYGYTF
TRBD2,.,TRBV7-3,TRBJ2-1,TGTGCCAGCAGCTCGGCGACTAGCGGGAGCTATGAGCAGTTCTTC,CASSSATSGSYEQFF
.,.,TRBV4-1,TRBJ1-5,TGCGCCAGCAGCCAAGAATATCGCTACTATAGCAATCAGCCCCAGCATTTT,CASSQEYRYYSNQPQHF
TRBD1,.,TRBV18,TRBJ1-2,TGTGCCACCAAGGGGGCTATGAACTATGGCTACACCTTC,CATKGAMNYGYTF
TRBD1,.,TRBV19,TRBJ2-1,TGTGCCTCAAGGGGACAGGGCTTCAATGAGCAGTTCTTC,CASRGQGFNEQFF
TRBD2,.,TRBV19,TRBJ2-2,TGTGCCAGTAGTACCGGACTAGCGGGATTTCCCGGGGAGCTGTTTTTT,CASSTGLAGFPGELFF
.,.,TRBV6-1,TRBJ2-1,TGTGCCAGCAGTGAAAATATCCCCCACAATGAGCAGTTCTTC,CASSENIPHNEQFF
TRBD1,.,TRBV11-3,TRBJ1-1,TGTGCCAGCAGCTTAGATGGACAGGGTGGAGCATTTGAGTTT,CASSLDGQGGAFEF
TRBD1,.,TRBV18,TRBJ1-2,TGTGCCAGCTCACCCAATTTCCGGACAGGACCCTCCTATGGCTACACCTTC,CASSPNFRTGPSYGYTF
TRBD2,.,TRBV6-2/TRBV6-3,TRBJ2-1,TGTGCCAGCAGCCTTAGCGGGAGGGCCGGAAGGTCCTACAATGAGCAGTTCTTC,CASSLSGRAGRSYNEQFF
.,.,TRBV6-5,TRBJ2-3,TGTGCCAGCACGGGGGATTCGGATACGCAGTATTTT,CASTGDSDTQYF